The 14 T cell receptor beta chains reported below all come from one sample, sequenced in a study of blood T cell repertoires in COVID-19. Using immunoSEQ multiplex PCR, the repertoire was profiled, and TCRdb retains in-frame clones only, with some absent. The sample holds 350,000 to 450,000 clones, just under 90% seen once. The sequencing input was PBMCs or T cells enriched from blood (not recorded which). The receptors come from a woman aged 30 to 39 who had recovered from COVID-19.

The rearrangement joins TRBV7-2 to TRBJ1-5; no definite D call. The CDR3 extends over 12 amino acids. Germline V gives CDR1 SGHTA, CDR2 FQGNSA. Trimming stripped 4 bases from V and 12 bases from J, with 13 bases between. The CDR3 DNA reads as TGTGCCAGCAGCTCCAATTCCGGGTTCCAGCATTTT. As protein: CASSSNSGFQHF.

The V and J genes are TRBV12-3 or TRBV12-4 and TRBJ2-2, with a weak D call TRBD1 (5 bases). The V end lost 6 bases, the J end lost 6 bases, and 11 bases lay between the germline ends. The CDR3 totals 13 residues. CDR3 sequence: CASRPTGPGELFF. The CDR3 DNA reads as TGTGCCAGCAGACCAACAGGTCCCGGGGAGCTGTTTTTT.

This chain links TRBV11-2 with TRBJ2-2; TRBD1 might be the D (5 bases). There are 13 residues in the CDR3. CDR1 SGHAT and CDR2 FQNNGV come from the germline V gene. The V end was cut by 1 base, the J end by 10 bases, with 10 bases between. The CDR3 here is CASSLVSGLELFF. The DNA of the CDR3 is TGTGCCAGCAGCTTAGTTTCAGGGCTGGAGCTGTTTTTT.

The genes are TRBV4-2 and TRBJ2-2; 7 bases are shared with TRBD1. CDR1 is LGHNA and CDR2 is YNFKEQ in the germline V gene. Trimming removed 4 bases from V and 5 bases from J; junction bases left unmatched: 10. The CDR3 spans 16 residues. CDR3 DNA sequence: TGTGCCAGCAGCCCTGGGACAGCCACTAAGACCGGGGAGCTGTTTTTT. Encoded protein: CASSPGTATKTGELFF.

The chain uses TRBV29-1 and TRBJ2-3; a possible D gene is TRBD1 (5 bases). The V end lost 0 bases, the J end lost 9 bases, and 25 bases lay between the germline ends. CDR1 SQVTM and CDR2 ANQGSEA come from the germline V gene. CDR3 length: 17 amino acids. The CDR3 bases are TGCAGCGTTGAAGATAGAAGGCAGGGCAGAGGATCAGGCACGCAGTATTTT. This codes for CSVEDRRQGRGSGTQYF.

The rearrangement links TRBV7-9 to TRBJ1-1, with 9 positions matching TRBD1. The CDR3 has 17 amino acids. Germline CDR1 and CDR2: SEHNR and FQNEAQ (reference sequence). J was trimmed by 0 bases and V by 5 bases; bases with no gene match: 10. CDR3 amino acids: CASSGGTGFGMNTEAFF. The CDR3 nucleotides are TGTGCCAGCAGCGGAGGGACAGGGTTTGGGATGAACACTGAAGCTTTCTTT. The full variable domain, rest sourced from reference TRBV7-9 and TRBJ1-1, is DTGVSQNPRHKITKRGQNVTFRCDPISEHNRLYWYRQTLGQGPEFLTYFQNEAQLEKSRLLSDRFSAERPKGSFSTLEIQRTEQGDSAMYLCASSGGTGFGMNTEAFFGQGTRLTVV.

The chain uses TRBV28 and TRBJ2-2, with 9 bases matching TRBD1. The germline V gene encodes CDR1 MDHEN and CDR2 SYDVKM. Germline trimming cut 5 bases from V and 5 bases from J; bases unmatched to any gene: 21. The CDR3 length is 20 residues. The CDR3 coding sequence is TGTGCCAGCAGTACAATCCGGGACAGGGCAAAAATAGAATGGACCGGGGAGCTGTTTTTT. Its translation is CASSTIRDRAKIEWTGELFF.

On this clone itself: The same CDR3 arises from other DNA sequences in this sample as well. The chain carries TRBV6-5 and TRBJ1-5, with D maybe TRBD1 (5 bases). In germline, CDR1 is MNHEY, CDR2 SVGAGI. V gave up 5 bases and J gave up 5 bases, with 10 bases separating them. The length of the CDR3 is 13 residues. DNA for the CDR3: TGTGCCAGCAGTCCCACGGGGGATCAGCCCCAGCATTTT. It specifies CASSPTGDQPQHF.

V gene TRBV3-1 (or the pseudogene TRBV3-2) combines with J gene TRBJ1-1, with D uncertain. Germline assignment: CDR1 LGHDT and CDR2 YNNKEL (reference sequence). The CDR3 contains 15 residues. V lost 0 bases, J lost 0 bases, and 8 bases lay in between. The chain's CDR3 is CASSQDLIVNTEAFF. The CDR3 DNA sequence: TGTGCCAGCAGCCAAGATCTAATAGTGAACACTGAAGCTTTCTTT.

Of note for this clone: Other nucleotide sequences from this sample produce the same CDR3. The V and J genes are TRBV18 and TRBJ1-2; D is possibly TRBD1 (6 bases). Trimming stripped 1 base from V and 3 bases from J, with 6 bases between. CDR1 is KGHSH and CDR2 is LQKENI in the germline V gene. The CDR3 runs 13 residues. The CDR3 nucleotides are TGTGCCAGCTCACCACAGGGGGACTATGGCTACACCTTC. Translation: CASSPQGDYGYTF. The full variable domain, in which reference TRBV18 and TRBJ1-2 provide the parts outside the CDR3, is NAGVMQNPRHLVRRRGQEARLRCSPMKGHSHVYWYRQLPEEGLKFMVYLQKENIIDESGMPKERFSAEFPKEGPSILRIQQVVRGDSAAYFCASSPQGDYGYTFGSGTRLTVV.

The CDR3 region is CASSQAPGQGQQPQHF. The CDR3 DNA reads TGCGCCAGCAGCCAAGCACCTGGACAGGGTCAACAGCCCCAGCATTTT. The chain has TRBV4-1 and TRBJ1-5, with 8 bases identical to TRBD1. This CDR3 is 16 amino acids long. Trimming removed 1 base from V and 7 bases from J; junction bases left unmatched: 9. From germline, CDR1 is MGHRA and CDR2 YSYEKL.

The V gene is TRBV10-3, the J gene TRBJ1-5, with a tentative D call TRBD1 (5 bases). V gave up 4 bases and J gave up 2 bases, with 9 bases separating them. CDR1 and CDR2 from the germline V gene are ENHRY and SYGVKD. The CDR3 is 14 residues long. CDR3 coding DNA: TGTGCCATCAGTGCGGGGGTCGGCAATCAGCCCCAGCATTTT. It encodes CAISAGVGNQPQHF.

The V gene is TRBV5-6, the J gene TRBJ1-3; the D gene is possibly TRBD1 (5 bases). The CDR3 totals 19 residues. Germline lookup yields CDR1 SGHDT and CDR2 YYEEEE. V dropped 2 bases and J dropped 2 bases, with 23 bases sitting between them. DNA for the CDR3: TGTGCCAGCAGCTTCCAAAACACGTTATGGGGCCGGACTGGAAACACCATATATTTT. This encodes CASSFQNTLWGRTGNTIYF.

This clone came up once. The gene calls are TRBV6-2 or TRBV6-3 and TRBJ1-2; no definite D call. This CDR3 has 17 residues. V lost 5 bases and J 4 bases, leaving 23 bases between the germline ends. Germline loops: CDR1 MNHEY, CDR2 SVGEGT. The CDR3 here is CASSPQYLGNSGYGYTF. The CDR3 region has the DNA TGTGCCAGCAGTCCCCAGTACCTCGGAAACTCGGGCTATGGCTACACCTTC.